The 18 T cell receptor beta chains below all came from one sample that was sequenced in a study of blood T cell repertoires in COVID-19. Only in-frame clones appear in the TCRdb table, and some are missing; sequencing was by immunoSEQ multiplex PCR. The sample has around 100,000 clones, 84% seen once. The sequencing input was peripheral blood. The origin of the receptors is an older woman with acute or convalescent COVID-19.

This clone was observed a single time. J is TRBJ1-1 and V is TRBV11-2; possible D gene TRBD1, 5 bases. V was pared by 5 bases and J by 5 bases, with 15 bases between. The length of the CDR3 is 14 residues. The germline V gene encodes CDR1 SGHAT and CDR2 FQNNGV. CDR3 DNA: TGTGCCAGCAGCCCCTTCCGGGGGGATACTGAAGCTTTCTTT. This gives the protein CASSPFRGDTEAFF.

The rearrangement joins TRBV7-6 to TRBJ2-2; 7 positions match TRBD1. V shed 1 base, J shed 5 bases, and the junction held 4 bases outside the gene matches. This CDR3 is built from 15 residues. Germline V gives CDR1 SGHVS, CDR2 FNYEAQ. CDR3 coding DNA: TGTGCCAGCAGCTTAGAACAGGGGCGGACCGGGGAGCTGTTTTTT. Protein sequence: CASSLEQGRTGELFF.

The genes are TRBV5-1 and TRBJ2-3, with 9 bases that match TRBD2. The CDR3 consists of 13 residues. CDR1 is SGHRS, CDR2 YFSETQ, per germline. The J segment lost 2 bases and the V segment lost 9 bases, leaving 4 bases of the junction unmatched. The CDR3 reads CATSGGTTDTQYF. The CDR3 DNA reads as TGCGCCACGAGCGGGGGGACCACAGATACGCAGTATTTT.

The chain employs TRBV2 and TRBJ1-5; maybe TRBD1 (5 bases). V lost 2 bases and J lost 6, with 14 bases in between. Germline lookup yields CDR1 SNHLY and CDR2 FYNNEI. The CDR3 contains 15 residues. CDR3 region: CASSEPGAGGQPQHF. CDR3 nucleotide sequence: TGTGCCAGCAGTGAACCTGGGGCCGGGGGTCAGCCCCAGCATTTT.

V is TRBV19 and J is TRBJ2-2; D is ambiguous. The V gene's germline CDR1 is LNHDA and CDR2 SQIVND (reference sequence). There are 16 residues in the CDR3. V gave up 5 bases and J gave up 0 bases, with 13 bases separating them. DNA for the CDR3: TGTGCCAGTAGTCTAACTACTCCTACGAACACCGGGGAGCTGTTTTTT. It is translated as CASSLTTPTNTGELFF.

The chain links TRBV4-2 to TRBJ2-1; 7 bases match TRBD2. Germline-derived CDR1 and CDR2 are LGHNA and YNFKEQ. Trimming took 4 bases from V and 7 from J; bases not matched to a gene: 7. The CDR3 is 14 residues long. CDR3 in amino acids: CASSRVAGTNEQFF. The CDR3 DNA reads as TGTGCCAGCAGCCGGGTAGCGGGCACTAATGAGCAGTTCTTC.

The rearrangement uses TRBV7-8 and TRBJ1-6, with TRBD1 matching 9 bases. CDR1 and CDR2 from the germline V gene are SGHVS and FQNEAQ. J gave up 9 bases and V 5 bases, and 11 bases lay outside the gene matches. CDR3 length: 16 amino acids. The CDR3 nucleotides read TGTGCCAGCAGCCCGAAAGAGGGACAGGGATTTTCACCCCTCCACTTT. Protein sequence: CASSPKEGQGFSPLHF.

The rearrangement joins TRBV11-2 to TRBJ1-1; 8 bases align to TRBD1. The CDR3 totals 15 residues. V was pared by 6 bases and J by 1 base, with 7 bases of the junction left unmatched. CDR1 is SGHAT, CDR2 FQNNGV, per germline. Here the CDR3 reads CASRLPGTGNTEAFF. The CDR3 nucleotides read TGTGCCAGCAGGCTCCCAGGGACAGGGAACACTGAAGCTTTCTTT.

The V call is TRBV11-2, the J call TRBJ1-4; unclear D gene. Germline-derived CDR1 and CDR2 are SGHAT and FQNNGV. This CDR3 contains 14 residues. V gave up 0 bases and J gave up 4 bases, with 6 bases separating them. The CDR3 reads CASSLEWSNEKLFF. In DNA form, the CDR3 reads TGTGCCAGCAGCTTAGAATGGAGTAATGAAAAACTGTTTTTT.

In this sample, this clone turned up once. The chain is built from TRBV9 and TRBJ1-3; the D gene is possibly TRBD1 (5 bases). The V gene lost 4 bases and the J gene lost 2 bases, with 13 bases spanning the gap. Germline CDR1 is SGDLS and CDR2 is YYNGEE. The CDR3 is 15 residues long. CDR3 sequence: CASSPGMSPGNTIYF. CDR3 DNA sequence: TGTGCCAGCAGCCCAGGGATGAGTCCTGGAAACACCATATATTTT.

The J gene is TRBJ1-2, the V gene TRBV5-6, with 10 bases lining up with TRBD1. The germline V gene has CDR1 SGHDT and CDR2 YYEEEE. J lost 7 bases, V lost 4 bases, and 10 bases had no gene match. This CDR3 has 15 residues. The CDR3, as DNA: TGTGCCAGCAGCCCACCGGGACAGGGGTCCTCTGGCTACACCTTC. Translating it yields CASSPPGQGSSGYTF.

This chain links TRBV11-3 with TRBJ2-2, with TRBD2 matching over 11 bases. Germline V gene data show CDR1 as SGHNT and CDR2 as YENEEA. The length of the CDR3 is 17 residues. The ends lost 4 bases at V and 4 bases at J; junction bases unmatched: 8. The CDR3 loop is CASSSPLGLAGTGELFF. The DNA for the CDR3 is TGTGCCAGCAGCTCCCCTCTCGGACTAGCGGGCACCGGGGAGCTGTTTTTT.

The chain uses TRBV5-1 and TRBJ2-3; 12 nucleotides agree with TRBD2. The ends lost 4 bases at V and 3 bases at J; junction bases unmatched: 6. CDR1 is SGHRS, CDR2 YFSETQ, per germline. The CDR3 totals 16 residues. The CDR3 bases are TGCGCCAGCAGCCCGCTGACTAGCGGGGGAACAGATACGCAGTATTTT. As protein: CASSPLTSGGTDTQYF.

The chain is built from TRBV19 and TRBJ2-7; 9 bases fit TRBD1. CDR1 and CDR2 from the germline V gene are LNHDA and SQIVND (reference sequence). V was clipped by 4 bases and J by 4 bases; unmatched bases: 8. The CDR3 spans 15 residues. The CDR3 loop reads CASSTTGGGRYEQYF. CDR3 DNA sequence: TGTGCCAGTAGTACCACAGGGGGCGGAAGATACGAGCAGTACTTC.

The chain joins TRBV7-9 to TRBJ1-1, with D perhaps TRBD1 (6 bases). Germline V gene data show CDR1 as SEHNR and CDR2 as FQNEAQ (reference sequence). The CDR3 extends over 16 amino acids. V was clipped by 2 bases and J by 4 bases, with 17 bases between them. This CDR3 reads CASSLTGPGRLTEAFF. CDR3 bases: TGTGCCAGCAGCTTAACAGGGCCGGGTAGACTCACTGAAGCTTTCTTT.

The table lists this clone with many counts. The V call is TRBV7-9, the J call TRBJ2-1, with 9 bases lining up with TRBD2. CDR3 size: 15 residues. CDR1 and CDR2 from the germline V gene are SEHNR and FQNEAQ (reference sequence). Losses at the gene ends were 5 bases for V and 1 base for J; bases not matched to a gene: 3. The CDR3 DNA reads TGTGCCAGCAGCGGTAGCGGGAGTTCCTACAATGAGCAGTTCTTC. Translation: CASSGSGSSYNEQFF. The entire variable domain, with the rest obtained from reference TRBV7-9 and TRBJ2-1, is as follows: DTGVSQNPRHKITKRGQNVTFRCDPISEHNRLYWYRQTLGQGPEFLTYFQNEAQLEKSRLLSDRFSAERPKGSFSTLEIQRTEQGDSAMYLCASSGSGSSYNEQFFGPGTRLTVL.

The chain employs TRBV24-1 and TRBJ1-1; TRBD1 agrees at 8 bases. CDR1 and CDR2 (germline): KGHDR, SFDVKD. With 3 bases clipped from V and 11 bases from J, the junction kept 10 bases outside the gene matches. CDR3 length: 14 amino acids. CDR3 protein: CATSDTGGSSVAFF. CDR3 coding DNA: TGTGCCACCAGTGATACAGGGGGAAGTTCAGTCGCTTTCTTT.

The rearrangement links TRBV5-4 to TRBJ2-5, with D possibly matching TRBD1 (6 bases). Trimming took off 5 bases at V and 1 base at J, with 15 bases between the two ends. This CDR3 contains 15 residues. Germline V gene data show CDR1 as SGHNT and CDR2 as YYREEE (reference sequence). The CDR3 region has the DNA TGTGCCAGCAGTTCACCCGACAGGAGCCAAGAGACCCAGTACTTC. It translates to CASSSPDRSQETQYF.